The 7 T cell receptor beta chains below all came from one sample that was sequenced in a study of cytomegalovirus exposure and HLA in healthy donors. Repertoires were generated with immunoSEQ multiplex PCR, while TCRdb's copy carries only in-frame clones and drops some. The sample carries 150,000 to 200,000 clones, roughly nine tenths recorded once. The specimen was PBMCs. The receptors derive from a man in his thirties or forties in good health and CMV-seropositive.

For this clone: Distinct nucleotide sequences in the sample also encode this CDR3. The CDR3 DNA reads TGTGCCAGCTCACCGGACTCCTACGAGCAGTACTTC. Translation gives CASSPDSYEQYF. The rearrangement joins TRBV18 to TRBJ2-7; D is unclear. V was cut by 3 bases and J by 0 bases, with 3 bases left in between. CDR1 and CDR2 (germline): KGHSH, LQKENI. The CDR3 is 12 amino acids.

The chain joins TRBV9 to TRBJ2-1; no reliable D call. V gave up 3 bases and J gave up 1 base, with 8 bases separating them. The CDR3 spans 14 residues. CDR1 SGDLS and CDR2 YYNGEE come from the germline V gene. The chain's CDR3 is CASSDGLSYNEQFF. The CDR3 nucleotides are TGTGCCAGCAGCGACGGTTTATCCTACAATGAGCAGTTCTTC.

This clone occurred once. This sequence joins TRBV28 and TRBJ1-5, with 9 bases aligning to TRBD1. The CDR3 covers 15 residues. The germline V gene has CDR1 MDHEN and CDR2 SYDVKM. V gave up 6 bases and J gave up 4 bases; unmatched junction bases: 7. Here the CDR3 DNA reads TGTGCCAGCAGCTCCGGGACAGGGATTAATCAGCCCCAGCATTTT. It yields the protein CASSSGTGINQPQHF.

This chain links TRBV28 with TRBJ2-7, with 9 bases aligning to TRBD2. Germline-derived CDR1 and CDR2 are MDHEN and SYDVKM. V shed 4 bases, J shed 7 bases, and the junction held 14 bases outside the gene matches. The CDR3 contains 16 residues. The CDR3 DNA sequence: TGTGCCAGCAGTTCTCGACTAGCGGTCAGCGGAGGGGAGCAGTACTTC. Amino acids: CASSSRLAVSGGEQYF.

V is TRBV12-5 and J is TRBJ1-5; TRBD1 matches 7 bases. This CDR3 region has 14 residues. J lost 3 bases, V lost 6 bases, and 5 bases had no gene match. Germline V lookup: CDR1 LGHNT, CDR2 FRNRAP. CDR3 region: CASGQTGDNQPQHF. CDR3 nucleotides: TGTGCTAGTGGCCAAACAGGGGACAATCAGCCCCAGCATTTT.

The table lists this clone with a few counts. CDR3 bases: TGTGCCAGCAGTGCCCAGGGATCTGGGGCCAACGTCCTGACTTTC. It encodes CASSAQGSGANVLTF. V usage is TRBV9 and J usage is TRBJ2-6; possible D gene TRBD1, 5 bases. This CDR3 has 15 residues. Trimming took 5 bases from V and 1 from J, leaving 10 bases between them. Per the germline V gene, CDR1 is SGDLS and CDR2 is YYNGEE.

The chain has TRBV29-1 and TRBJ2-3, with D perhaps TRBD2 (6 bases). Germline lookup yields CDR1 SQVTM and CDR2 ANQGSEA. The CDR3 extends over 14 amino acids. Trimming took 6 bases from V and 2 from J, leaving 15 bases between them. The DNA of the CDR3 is TGCAGCGTAGGAACTGGCGGGAACACAGATACGCAGTATTTT. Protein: CSVGTGGNTDTQYF.